These 25 T cell receptor beta chains were sequenced from one sample in a study of cytomegalovirus exposure and HLA in healthy donors. PCR was performed using 60 Vbeta and 13 Jbeta primers. The method was immunoSEQ multiplex PCR; TCRdb's version includes in-frame clones alone and lacks a portion of them. This table has about 210,000 clones, around 76% appearing once. What was sequenced was PBMCs. These receptors were taken from a middle-aged man in good health and CMV-seropositive.

The V call is TRBV7-9, the J call TRBJ2-5; 8 positions agree with TRBD1. Germline V lookup: CDR1 SEHNR, CDR2 FQNEAQ (reference sequence). CDR3 length: 14 amino acids. V trimming: 3 bases; J trimming: 4 bases; junction bases outside the gene matches: 4. For the CDR3, the DNA is TGTGCCAGCAGCTTGGACAGGGTGGGAGAGACCCAGTACTTC. It translates to CASSLDRVGETQYF.

V usage is TRBV4-1 and J usage is TRBJ1-6; 7 bases align to TRBD1. V trimming: 4 bases; J trimming: 4 bases; junction bases outside the gene matches: 4. The CDR3 consists of 15 residues. CDR1 and CDR2 (germline): MGHRA, YSYEKL. The CDR3 DNA reads as TGCGCCAGCAGCCTCCCGGGACAGTATAATTCACCCCTCCACTTT. Amino acids: CASSLPGQYNSPLHF.

The chain has TRBV10-3 and TRBJ2-3, with TRBD2 matching 10 bases. Germline CDR1 ENHRY, CDR2 SYGVKD. The CDR3 spans 14 residues. The V and J ends lost 5 bases and 3 bases, in that order; junction bases with no gene match: 2. As DNA, the CDR3 is TGTGCCATCAGTACTAGCGGGACTACAGATACGCAGTATTTT. Residues: CAISTSGTTDTQYF.

J is TRBJ2-2 and V is TRBV5-1; no reliable D call. The length of the CDR3 is 12 residues. CDR1 and CDR2 (germline): SGHRS, YFSETQ. V gave up 4 bases and J gave up 2 bases, with 3 bases separating them. CDR3 coding DNA: TGCGCCAGCAGCCCTAACACCGGGGAGCTGTTTTTT. Its protein is CASSPNTGELFF.

CDR3 protein: CASSLGRSSGTEAFF. CDR3 bases: TGCGCCAGCAGCTTGGGGAGGTCGAGCGGCACTGAAGCTTTCTTT. The rearrangement links TRBV5-1 to TRBJ1-1; D not certain. Germline-derived CDR1 and CDR2 are SGHRS and YFSETQ. The CDR3 sequence is 15 residues long. Trimming removed 0 bases at V and 4 bases at J, with 13 bases between.

The V and J genes are TRBV19 and TRBJ1-3; D ambiguous. The CDR3 has 14 residues. Germline V gene lookup returns CDR1 LNHDA and CDR2 SQIVND (reference sequence). V shed 3 bases and J shed 8 bases, with 14 bases lying between them. CDR3 DNA: TGTGCCAGTAGTATCCTATCCCGGGTGGACACCATATATTTT. Translation: CASSILSRVDTIYF.

V gene TRBV4-1 combines with J gene TRBJ2-1; 9 bases are shared with TRBD2. The CDR3 is made up of 17 amino acids. The junction had 9 bases not matched to a gene; V was cut back by 1 base and J by 5 bases. Per germline, CDR1 MGHRA and CDR2 YSYEKL. The CDR3 DNA follows: TGCGCCAGCAGCCAAGCTTGGGCGGGAGGGTTCCACAATGAGCAGTTCTTC. This encodes CASSQAWAGGFHNEQFF.

The chain couples TRBV29-1 to TRBJ2-3, with 7 bases aligning to TRBD1. Germline V gene sequence: CDR1 SQVTM, CDR2 ANQGSEA. The J segment lost 5 bases and the V segment lost 6 bases, leaving 11 bases of the junction unmatched. This CDR3 is 14 amino acids long. CDR3 in amino acids: CSVGQSPGRDTQYF. The CDR3 DNA sequence: TGCAGCGTGGGACAGTCCCCGGGCAGAGATACGCAGTATTTT.

This clone showed up just a few times. V gene TRBV30 combines with J gene TRBJ1-3; D gene unclear. Germline CDR1 and CDR2: GTSNPN and SVGIG (reference sequence). This CDR3 is built from 15 residues. The V end was cut by 3 bases, the J end by 2 bases, with 14 bases between. The CDR3, as DNA: TGTGCCTGGAGCCCGCCGCCTTGGCCTGGAAACACCATATATTTT. It specifies CAWSPPPWPGNTIYF.

J is TRBJ1-3 and V is TRBV9; the match to TRBD1 covers 8 bases. CDR3 size: 15 residues. Germline V CDR1 and CDR2: SGDLS, YYNGEE. The trim removed 3 bases at V and 4 bases at J, leaving 6 bases unmatched. CDR3 DNA: TGTGCCAGCAGCGACACGACAGGGGTAGGAAACACCATATATTTT. This gives the protein CASSDTTGVGNTIYF.

This chain joins TRBV10-3 and TRBJ1-4; D gene ambiguous. Trimming removed 9 bases at V and 5 bases at J, with 10 bases between. Germline CDR1 reads ENHRY; CDR2 reads SYGVKD. This CDR3 spans 12 amino acids. The CDR3 reads CAIGGRNEKLFF. Written as DNA, the CDR3 is TGTGCCATAGGAGGGCGCAATGAAAAACTGTTTTTT.

The gene calls are TRBV2 and TRBJ2-5; the match to TRBD2 covers 7 bases. Germline-derived CDR1 and CDR2 are SNHLY and FYNNEI. The CDR3 has 13 residues. V shed 10 bases and J 2 bases; nucleotides not matched to a gene: 7. The CDR3 DNA follows: TGTGCCACTAATAGCGGGCCTCAAGAGACCCAGTACTTC. Encoded protein: CATNSGPQETQYF.

The chain has TRBV6-5 and TRBJ2-7, with D possibly TRBD2 on 5 matching bases. The CDR3 covers 16 residues. V shed 0 bases and J shed 0 bases, with 12 bases lying between them. Germline CDR1 is MNHEY and CDR2 is SVGAGI. In DNA form, the CDR3 reads TGTGCCAGCAGTTACTCAAGCATGACTATCTCCTACGAGCAGTACTTC. As protein: CASSYSSMTISYEQYF.

The rearrangement links TRBV6-1 to TRBJ1-6; maybe TRBD1 (5 bases). Germline-derived CDR1 and CDR2 are MNHNS and SASEGT. Between the trimmed V and J ends, which lost 3 bases and 11 bases, there was a span of 14 bases. This CDR3 is 14 amino acids long. CDR3 nucleotides: TGTGCCAGCAGTGACCGGCAGGGAGGTCCACCCCTCCACTTT. Its translation is CASSDRQGGPPLHF.

The rearrangement uses TRBV6-5 and TRBJ1-1, with 11 positions matching TRBD1. There are 15 residues in the CDR3. The V segment lost 6 bases and the J segment 4 bases; nucleotides outside the gene matches: 7. The germline gives CDR1 MNHEY, CDR2 SVGAGI. The CDR3 spells CASSRTGGRGTEAFF. In DNA, the CDR3 is TGTGCCAGCAGCCGGACAGGGGGCCGGGGCACTGAAGCTTTCTTT.

The chain links TRBV29-1 to TRBJ2-1; TRBD2 aligns across 13 bases. The CDR3 spans 16 residues. Germline-derived CDR1 and CDR2 are SQVTM and ANQGSEA. The V and J ends lost 4 bases and 7 bases, in that order; junction bases with no gene match: 10. CDR3 coding DNA: TGCAGCGTTGTCCACCCCGGGACTAGCGGGAAGAATGAGCAGTTCTTC. As protein: CSVVHPGTSGKNEQFF.

The chain has TRBV7-8 and TRBJ2-3, with 9 bases fitting TRBD2. The CDR3 sequence is 16 residues long. Losses at the gene ends were 1 base for V and 6 bases for J; bases not matched to a gene: 8. Germline lookup yields CDR1 SGHVS and CDR2 FQNEAQ. The CDR3 protein is CASSLVAGVGSDTQYF. DNA for the CDR3: TGTGCCAGCAGCTTAGTAGCGGGAGTGGGGTCGGATACGCAGTATTTT.

The V call is TRBV11-2, the J call TRBJ1-3; no reliable D call. The V end lost 3 bases, the J end lost 2 bases, and 8 bases lay between the germline ends. The CDR3 has 14 residues. CDR1 and CDR2 from the germline V gene are SGHAT and FQNNGV. In DNA, the CDR3 is TGTGCCAGCAGCTTGGGAGAAACTGGAAACACCATATATTTT. This sequence encodes CASSLGETGNTIYF.

The gene calls are TRBV2 and TRBJ2-2; maybe TRBD2 (6 bases). The CDR3 has 16 amino acids. Trimming took off 7 bases at V and 0 bases at J, with 15 bases between the two ends. Germline V gene lookup returns CDR1 SNHLY and CDR2 FYNNEI. The CDR3 region is CASTPRGLSNTGELFF. DNA of the CDR3: TGTGCCAGCACTCCGAGGGGACTTTCGAACACCGGGGAGCTGTTTTTT.

This chain joins TRBV7-6 and TRBJ2-7; D may be TRBD2 (6 bases). The CDR3 consists of 14 residues. Trimming cost V 0 bases and J 7 bases, with 13 bases left between them. Germline V gene data show CDR1 as SGHVS and CDR2 as FNYEAQ. The CDR3 DNA follows: TGTGCCAGCAGCTTAGCGGGACTTTTCCAGGAGCAGTACTTC. It translates to CASSLAGLFQEQYF.

The V and J genes are TRBV2 and TRBJ2-7; 12 bases map to TRBD2. Trimming cost V 4 bases and J 2 bases; bases outside gene matches: 6. Germline V gene data show CDR1 as SNHLY and CDR2 as FYNNEI. This CDR3 is built from 16 residues. The CDR3, as DNA: TGTGCCAGCAGTGTGGCTAGCGGGAGGGTTGCCTACGAGCAGTACTTC. Protein: CASSVASGRVAYEQYF.

The chain employs TRBV5-1 and TRBJ2-3, with a weak D call TRBD1 (5 bases). Trimming removed 0 bases at V and 2 bases at J, with 10 bases between. The CDR3 loop spans 15 amino acids. In germline, CDR1 is SGHRS, CDR2 YFSETQ. CDR3 residues: CASSLVPGPTDTQYF. The CDR3 DNA follows: TGCGCCAGCAGCTTGGTACCAGGGCCCACAGATACGCAGTATTTT.

The rearrangement joins TRBV5-1 to TRBJ2-2; 8 bases agree with TRBD1. The CDR3 is made up of 15 amino acids. J was trimmed by 6 bases and V by 3 bases; bases with no gene match: 7. Germline V lookup: CDR1 SGHRS, CDR2 YFSETQ. CDR3: CASSSWDRWAGELFF. The CDR3 region has the DNA TGCGCCAGCAGCTCGTGGGACAGGTGGGCCGGGGAGCTGTTTTTT.

The chain joins TRBV23-1 to TRBJ1-1; D unclear. TRBV23-1 is labeled an ORF, and its function is uncertain. The CDR3 has 14 residues. V lost 4 bases to trimming and J lost 4 bases, with 13 bases between them. DNA for the CDR3: TGCGCCAGCAGTCCGGTGGGTTGGAGCACTGAAGCTTTCTTT. This translates into CASSPVGWSTEAFF.

The gene calls are TRBV7-3 and TRBJ1-1, with D possibly matching TRBD1 (6 bases). Trimming removed 0 bases from V and 4 bases from J, with 12 bases in between. The CDR3 covers 15 residues. Germline loops: CDR1 SGHTA, CDR2 FQGTGA. CDR3 in amino acids: CASSLTGGAATEAFF. The CDR3 coding sequence is TGTGCCAGCAGCTTAACGGGGGGGGCGGCCACTGAAGCTTTCTTT.